This T cell receptor beta chain was captured by sequencing in a study of regulatory T cells in long-lasting Graves disease. The CDR3 totals 15 residues. V was shortened by 4 bases and J by 5 bases, with 21 bases between the two germline ends. The germline V gene has CDR1 SQVTM and CDR2 ANQGSEA. Arm-PCR of CDR3 regions and iRepertoire HTBI primers were used to build TCR beta libraries. Using its own MiXCR run on the multiplex PCR reads, TCRdb lists one record per CDR3 protein. The data contain a few hundred thousand distinct CDR3 sequences, approximately 13% of them singletons. General study findings and limits: Blood alone, not thyroid tissue, was studied.

On this clonotype itself: Antigen: not known.

Specified time point: newly diagnosed GD, antithyroid drugs for less than 3 months. Making the TCR library involved RNA that had been extracted from PBMCs. One endocrinology department in Xi'an, China, was where patients came from. These records were also assigned to another study, of T cells in Graves' hyperthyroidism and ophthalmopathy. That work contributes: TCR CDR3 underwent first-round RT-PCR with the HTBI primer set.

This TCR was recovered from a man younger than 45 with Graves disease. V usage is TRBV29-1 and J usage is TRBJ2-7; the D call may be TRBD1 or TRBD2 (7 bases each). The sample in question was peripheral blood mononuclear cells (PBMCs), obtained at new diagnosis, from a patient treated with antithyroid drugs. The CDR3 reads CSVADLQGGFNEQYF. The CDR3 bases are TGCAGCGTTGCGGACCTCCAGGGGGGGTTTAACGAGCAGTACTTC.